This entry features one TCR beta chain sequence. As yet, its antigen is unknown. The data were obtained in a study of T-cell memory formation after mild COVID-19. At the level of the study: In these data, TCR clusters were largely donor specific.

The CDR3 consists of 15 residues. V trimming: 4 bases; J trimming: 6 bases; junction bases outside the gene matches: 10. Germline CDR1 reads SGHTA; CDR2 reads FQGNSA. The study, taken as a whole, reports: The main location of contracting CD4+ clones was CM and EM, and that of contracting CD8+ clones was EMRA. Clones shrinking between day 15 and 85 showed a balanced CD4/CD8 split, and those that grew later tilted toward CD4+. The pre-infection memory compartment contained some responding clones, suggesting cross-reactive memory joined.

TCRdb re-analysed the 5' RACE reads in MiXCR, keeping a single row per CDR3 protein. Of approximately 500,000 distinct CDR3 sequences detected, roughly 23% appear once; the ten largest clones hold roughly an eighth. This sequence joins TRBV7-2 and TRBJ2-3; 7 bases match TRBD2. Sequenced: PBMCs or a T cell subset sorted from them (not recorded which). The receptor comes from an adult woman who had mild COVID-19 (a few samples of this study predate the infection). Cell type and time point are not known. The CDR3 DNA sequence: TGTGCCAGCAGCTCAACTCCGGGGGAGGGGGATACGCAGTATTTT. Encoded protein: CASSSTPGEGDTQYF.